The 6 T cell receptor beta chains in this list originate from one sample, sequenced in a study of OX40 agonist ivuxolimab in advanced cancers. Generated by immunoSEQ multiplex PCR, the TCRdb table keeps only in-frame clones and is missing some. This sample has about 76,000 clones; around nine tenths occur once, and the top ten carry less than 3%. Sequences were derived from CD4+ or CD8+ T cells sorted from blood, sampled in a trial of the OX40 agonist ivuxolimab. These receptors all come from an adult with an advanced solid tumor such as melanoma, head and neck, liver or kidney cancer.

The CDR3 region is CASSLNSYEQYV. CDR3 sequence (DNA): TGTGCCAGCAGTTTAAACAGCTACGAGCAGTACGTC. V usage is TRBV28 and J usage is TRBJ2-7, with D uncertain. V gave up 2 bases and J gave up 3 bases, with 5 bases separating them. Germline assignment: CDR1 MDHEN and CDR2 SYDVKM. The CDR3 has 12 residues.

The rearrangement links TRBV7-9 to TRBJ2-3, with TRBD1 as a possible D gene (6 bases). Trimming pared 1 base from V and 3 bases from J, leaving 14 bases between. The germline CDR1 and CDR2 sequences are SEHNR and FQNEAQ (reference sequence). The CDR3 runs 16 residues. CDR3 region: CASSLGGGRKTDTQYF. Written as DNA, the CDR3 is TGTGCCAGCAGCTTAGGAGGGGGAAGGAAAACAGATACGCAGTATTTT.

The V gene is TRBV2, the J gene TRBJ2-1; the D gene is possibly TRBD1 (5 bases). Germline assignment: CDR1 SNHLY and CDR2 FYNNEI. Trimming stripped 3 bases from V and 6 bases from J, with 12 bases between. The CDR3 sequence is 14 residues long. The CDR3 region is CASSEGQGGNEQFF. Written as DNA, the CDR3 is TGTGCCAGCAGTGAGGGGCAGGGTGGCAATGAGCAGTTCTTC. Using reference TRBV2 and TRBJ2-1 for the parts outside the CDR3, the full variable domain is EPEVTQTPSHQVTQMGQEVILRCVPISNHLYFYWYRQILGQKVEFLVSFYNNEISEKSEIFDDQFSVERPDGSNFTLKIRSTKLEDSAMYFCASSEGQGGNEQFFGPGTRLTVL.

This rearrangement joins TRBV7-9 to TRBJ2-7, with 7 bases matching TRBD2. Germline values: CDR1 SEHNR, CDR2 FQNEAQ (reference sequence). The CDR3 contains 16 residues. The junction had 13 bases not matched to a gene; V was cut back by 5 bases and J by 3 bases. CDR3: CASSRSGGGKHYEQYV. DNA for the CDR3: TGTGCCAGCAGCCGCTCGGGGGGAGGGAAGCACTACGAGCAGTACGTC.

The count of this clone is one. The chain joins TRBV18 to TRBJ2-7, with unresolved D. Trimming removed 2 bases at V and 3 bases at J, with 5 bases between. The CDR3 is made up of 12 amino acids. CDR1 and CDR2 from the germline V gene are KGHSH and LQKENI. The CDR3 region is CASSPGNYEQYF. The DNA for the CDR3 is TGTGCCAGCTCACCAGGGAACTACGAGCAGTACTTC. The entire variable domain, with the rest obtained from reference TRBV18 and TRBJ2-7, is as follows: NAGVMQNPRHLVRRRGQEARLRCSPMKGHSHVYWYRQLPEEGLKFMVYLQKENIIDESGMPKERFSAEFPKEGPSILRIQQVVRGDSAAYFCASSPGNYEQYFGPGTRLTVT.

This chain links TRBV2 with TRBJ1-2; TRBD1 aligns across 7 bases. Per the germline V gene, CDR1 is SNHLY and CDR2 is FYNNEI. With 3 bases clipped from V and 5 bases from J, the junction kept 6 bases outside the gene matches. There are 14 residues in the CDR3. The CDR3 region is CASSERGTVYGYTF. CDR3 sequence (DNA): TGTGCCAGCAGTGAGAGGGGGACAGTTTATGGCTACACCTTC.